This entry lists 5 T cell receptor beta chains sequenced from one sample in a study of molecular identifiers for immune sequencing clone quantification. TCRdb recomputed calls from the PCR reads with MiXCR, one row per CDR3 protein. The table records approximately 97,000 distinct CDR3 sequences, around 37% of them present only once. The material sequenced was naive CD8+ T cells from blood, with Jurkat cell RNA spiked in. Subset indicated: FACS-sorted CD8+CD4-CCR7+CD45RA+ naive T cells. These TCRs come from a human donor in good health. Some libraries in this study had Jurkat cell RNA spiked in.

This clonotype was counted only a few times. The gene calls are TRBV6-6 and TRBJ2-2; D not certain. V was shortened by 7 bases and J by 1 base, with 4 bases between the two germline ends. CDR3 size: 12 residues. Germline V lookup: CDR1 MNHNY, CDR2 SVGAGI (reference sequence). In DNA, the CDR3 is TGTGCCAGCATCCGGAACACCGGGGAGCTGTTTTTT. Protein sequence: CASIRNTGELFF.

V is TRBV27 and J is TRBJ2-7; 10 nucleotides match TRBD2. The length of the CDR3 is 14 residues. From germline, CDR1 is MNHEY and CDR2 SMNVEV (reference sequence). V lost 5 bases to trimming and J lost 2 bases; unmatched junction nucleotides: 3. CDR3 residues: CASSPGLAAYEQYF. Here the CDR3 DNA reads TGTGCCAGCAGTCCAGGACTAGCGGCCTACGAGCAGTACTTC.

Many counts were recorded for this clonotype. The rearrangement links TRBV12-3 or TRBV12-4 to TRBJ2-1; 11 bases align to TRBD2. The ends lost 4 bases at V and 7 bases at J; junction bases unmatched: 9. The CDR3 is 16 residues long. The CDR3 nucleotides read TGTGCCAGCAGTTCTTTAGCGGGGGGGCCGGATAATGAGCAGTTCTTC. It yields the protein CASSSLAGGPDNEQFF.

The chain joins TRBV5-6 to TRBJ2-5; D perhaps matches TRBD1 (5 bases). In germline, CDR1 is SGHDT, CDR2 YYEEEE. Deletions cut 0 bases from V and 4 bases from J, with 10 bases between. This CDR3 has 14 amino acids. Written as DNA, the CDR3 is TGTGCCAGCAGCTTGGAAGGGGTAACAGAGACCCAGTACTTC. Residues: CASSLEGVTETQYF.

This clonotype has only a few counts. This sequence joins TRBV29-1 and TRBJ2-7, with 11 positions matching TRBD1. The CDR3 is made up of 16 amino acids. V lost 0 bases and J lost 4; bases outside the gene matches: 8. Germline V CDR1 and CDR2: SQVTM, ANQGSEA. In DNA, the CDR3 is TGCAGCGTTGAAGATTGGACGGGACAGGGGGTTTACGAGCAGTACTTC. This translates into CSVEDWTGQGVYEQYF.